This T cell receptor (beta chain) was obtained from a study of cytomegalovirus exposure and HLA in healthy donors. Notes on the study in general: The records held CMV serostatus as the only immune exposure information. Most subjects had HLA-A and HLA-B alleles reportedly predicted accurately by TCR beta sequences. Further analysis, carried out later, found HLA-associated TCR beta chains more clonally expanded than equally common other chains.

The CDR3 covers 17 residues. Germline CDR1 and CDR2: SNHLY and FYNNEI. V was pared by 6 bases and J by 7 bases, with 25 bases between. The donors (healthy individuals) were bone marrow donors. Turning to this clone: Its antigen is undetermined.

Vbeta (60) and Jbeta (13) primers were used in the PCR. TCRdb's copy holds only in-frame clones and misses some; the assay was immunoSEQ multiplex PCR. The sample comprises under 55,000 clones, around 70% of which are singletons, and around 9.1% rests with the top ten. This TCR came from a woman aged 50 to 60 in good health and CMV-seronegative. Material for sequencing was PBMCs. The chain is built from TRBV2 and TRBJ1-5; D gene ambiguous. CDR3 nucleotide sequence: TGTGCCAGCAGCGTCCCCGCGGCCTTCTTCGCCCTACAGCCCCAGCATTTT. This gives the protein CASSVPAAFFALQPQHF. The full variable domain, completed using reference TRBV2 and TRBJ1-5, is EPEVTQTPSHQVTQMGQEVILRCVPISNHLYFYWYRQILGQKVEFLVSFYNNEISEKSEIFDDQFSVERPDGSNFTLKIRSTKLEDSAMYFCASSVPAAFFALQPQHFGDGTRLSIL.